The 21 T cell receptor beta chains below all came from one sample that was sequenced in a study of T cell changes during pregnancy in multiple sclerosis. The data were produced by immunoSEQ multiplex PCR, yet TCRdb's version contains in-frame clones alone and is incomplete. Here the sample spans about 20,000 clones, 70% to 90% being singletons. Source: CD8+ T cells from peripheral blood mononuclear cells, taken in the second trimester of pregnancy. The receptors originated from a female donor in good health, enrolled as a control in a pregnancy study.

This chain uses TRBV6-4 with TRBJ2-1; 10 positions match TRBD2. J lost 7 bases, V lost 0 bases, and 6 bases had no gene match. CDR3 length: 16 residues. Germline V lookup: CDR1 MRHNA, CDR2 SNTAGT. The CDR3 sequence: CASSDSLGLAVNEQFF. For the CDR3, the DNA is TGTGCCAGCAGTGACTCTCTTGGACTAGCGGTTAATGAGCAGTTCTTC.

The chain uses TRBV6-4 and TRBJ2-3, with a weak D call TRBD2 (5 bases). Germline CDR1 reads MRHNA; CDR2 reads SNTAGT. This CDR3 comprises 13 residues. The germline V and J ends were trimmed by 2 bases and 3 bases, with 6 bases remaining between them. The CDR3 DNA reads as TGTGCCAGCAGTGACAGGGAGACAGATACGCAGTATTTT. This translates into CASSDRETDTQYF.

The chain has TRBV27 and TRBJ2-3; 12 positions agree with TRBD2. With V trimmed by 4 bases and J by 5 bases, 7 bases remained unmatched. Germline values: CDR1 MNHEY, CDR2 SMNVEV (reference sequence). The CDR3 is 16 residues long. DNA of the CDR3: TGTGCCAGCAGTTCTCTGACTAGCGGGAGTCGAGATACGCAGTATTTT. This codes for CASSSLTSGSRDTQYF.

The genes are TRBV7-9 and TRBJ1-4; no firm D call. The CDR3 length is 13 residues. With 5 bases removed from V and 7 bases from J, the gap between germline ends came to 11 bases. CDR1 is SEHNR and CDR2 is FQNEAQ in the germline V gene (reference sequence). The DNA for the CDR3 is TGTGCCAGCAGCCAACTCCCCGGTGAAAAACTGTTTTTT. Its translation: CASSQLPGEKLFF.

A single count supports this clone. This sequence joins TRBV19 and TRBJ2-5, with 9 bases fitting TRBD1. CDR1 and CDR2 from the germline V gene are LNHDA and SQIVND (reference sequence). The CDR3 extends over 17 amino acids. J gave up 1 base and V 7 bases, and 13 bases lay outside the gene matches. The DNA of the CDR3 is TGTGCCAGTAAGAAGTCGGGGGACAGGGCCGTCCAAGAGACCCAGTACTTC. Protein product: CASKKSGDRAVQETQYF.

V gene TRBV20-1 combines with J gene TRBJ2-1; possibly TRBD2 for D (5 bases). This CDR3 has 11 amino acids. In germline, CDR1 is DFQATT, CDR2 SNEGSKA (reference sequence). V gave up 6 bases and J gave up 4 bases, with 7 bases separating them. The CDR3, as DNA: TGCAGTGCACGGGGTTACAATGAGCAGTTCTTC. This sequence encodes CSARGYNEQFF.

V usage is TRBV28 and J usage is TRBJ2-3; TRBD2 aligns across 10 bases. This CDR3 contains 17 residues. J was trimmed by 8 bases and V by 6 bases; bases with no gene match: 17. Germline values: CDR1 MDHEN, CDR2 SYDVKM. CDR3 in DNA: TGTGCCAGCAGCCCGGGGCTAGCGGGAGCACTATCGGCTACGCAGTATTTT. Protein product: CASSPGLAGALSATQYF.

The V and J genes are TRBV11-2 and TRBJ2-1; 8 bases align to TRBD2. The V segment lost 0 bases and the J segment 4 bases; nucleotides outside the gene matches: 5. Germline assignment: CDR1 SGHAT and CDR2 FQNNGV. The CDR3 extends over 16 amino acids. The CDR3 DNA sequence: TGTGCCAGCAGCTTAGATCCGGGAGGGCTATACAATGAGCAGTTCTTC. Amino acids: CASSLDPGGLYNEQFF.

The chain joins TRBV7-9 to TRBJ1-1, with TRBD1 matching over 7 bases. The CDR3 spans 15 residues. The germline CDR1 and CDR2 sequences are SEHNR and FQNEAQ (reference sequence). Losses at the gene ends were 6 bases for V and 7 bases for J; bases not matched to a gene: 14. Here the CDR3 reads CASSRGTGTDLEAFF. The DNA for the CDR3 is TGTGCCAGCAGTCGCGGTACCGGGACAGACCTTGAAGCTTTCTTT.

This clone turned up a few times. This chain links TRBV6-1 with TRBJ2-2, with 7 bases fitting TRBD2. The CDR3 is made up of 15 amino acids. From germline, CDR1 is MNHNS and CDR2 SASEGT. Germline trimming cut 4 bases from V and 3 bases from J; bases unmatched to any gene: 5. Here the CDR3 reads CASSGPGRDTGELFF. For the CDR3, the DNA is TGTGCCAGCAGTGGCCCAGGGAGGGACACCGGGGAGCTGTTTTTT.

The V call is TRBV27, the J call TRBJ2-5, with D perhaps given as TRBD1 or TRBD2 (9 bases each). The J call may be wrong; the DNA end is better matched by TRBJ2-7. The germline gives CDR1 MNHEY, CDR2 SMNVEV (reference sequence). This CDR3 has 19 amino acids. The CDR3 loop is CASSSWDRVRAGGAYEQYF. CDR3 coding DNA: TGTGCCAGCAGTTCCTGGGACAGGGTCAGAGCGGGAGGAGCCTACGAGCAGTACTTC.

The gene calls are TRBV7-9 and TRBJ1-4, with D tentatively TRBD1 (6 bases). CDR1 and CDR2 (germline): SEHNR, FQNEAQ (reference sequence). Trimming pared 4 bases from V and 3 bases from J, leaving 12 bases between. The CDR3 has 15 residues. The CDR3 region has the DNA TGTGCCAGCAGCTCTACAGGGTCGGCTAATGAAAAACTGTTTTTT. Its protein is CASSSTGSANEKLFF.

The chain couples TRBV19 to TRBJ1-4; tentative D call: TRBD1 (5 bases). Germline assignment: CDR1 LNHDA and CDR2 SQIVND (reference sequence). V was shortened by 7 bases and J by 8 bases, with 14 bases between the two germline ends. This CDR3 contains 13 residues. The CDR3 DNA sequence: TGTGCCAGTACACCCGGGGCGGGGGAAAAACTGTTTTTT. Amino acid sequence: CASTPGAGEKLFF.

This clone appeared once. V and J are TRBV6-4 and TRBJ2-1; TRBD2 matches at 7 bases. Per the germline V gene, CDR1 is MRHNA and CDR2 is SNTAGT. The CDR3 totals 15 residues. After removal of 3 bases from V and 4 bases from J, the junction contained 6 bases not matched to a gene. CDR3 in amino acids: CASSDSGGGYNEQFF. In DNA, the CDR3 is TGTGCCAGCAGTGATTCTGGCGGGGGTTACAATGAGCAGTTCTTC.

This chain connects TRBV14 to TRBJ2-6, with D unresolved. V was trimmed by 4 bases and J by 4 bases, leaving 5 bases between them. Looked up from germline, CDR1 is SGHDN and CDR2 is FVKESK. This CDR3 comprises 13 residues. In DNA form, the CDR3 reads TGTGCCAGCAGCCTACAAGGGGCCAACGTCCTGACTTTC. Translated, it gives CASSLQGANVLTF. The variable domain in full, with the rest retrieved from reference TRBV14 and TRBJ2-6, is EAGVTQFPSHSVIEKGQTVTLRCDPISGHDNLYWYRRVMGKEIKFLLHFVKESKQDESGMPNNRFLAERTGGTYSTLKVQPAELEDSGVYFCASSLQGANVLTFGAGSRLTVL.

The chain couples TRBV9 to TRBJ2-5; D possibly corresponds to TRBD2 (6 bases). The germline gives CDR1 SGDLS, CDR2 YYNGEE. V dropped 2 bases and J dropped 5 bases, with 16 bases sitting between them. CDR3 length equals 15 residues. The CDR3 DNA is TGTGCCAGCAGCGTTGGCGGTGAGGAGGGTGAGACCCAGTACTTC. This codes for CASSVGGEEGETQYF.

V usage is TRBV28 and J usage is TRBJ2-5, with D possibly matching TRBD1 (5 bases). The J call could be wrong; TRBJ2-7 is a better fit for the DNA end. The CDR3 is 11 amino acids. Germline CDR1 MDHEN, CDR2 SYDVKM. The CDR3 nucleotides are TGTGCCACCTTACAGGCCTACGAGCAGTACTTC. Translating gives CATLQAYEQYF.

The V gene is TRBV7-9, the J gene TRBJ1-3; 7 bases match TRBD1. The J segment lost 4 bases and the V segment lost 4 bases, leaving 7 bases of the junction unmatched. There are 15 residues in the CDR3. Germline assignment: CDR1 SEHNR and CDR2 FQNEAQ (reference sequence). The DNA for the CDR3 is TGTGCCAGCAGCTGGGTGGACAGGAGAGGAAACACCATATATTTT. It codes for CASSWVDRRGNTIYF.

For the CDR3, the DNA is TGTGCCAGCAGCTTAAGGGACAGGCCCACCTACGAGCAGTACTTC. It yields the protein CASSLRDRPTYEQYF. This chain connects TRBV7-9 to TRBJ2-7; 8 positions agree with TRBD1. This CDR3 is 15 amino acids long. CDR1 is SEHNR, CDR2 FQNEAQ, per germline (reference sequence). Trimming took 2 bases from V and 2 from J; bases not matched to a gene: 5.

As DNA, the CDR3 is TGTGCCAGCACCGAGGCCGGGGGGGTTTTGGATGAGCAGTTCTTC. Its translation: CASTEAGGVLDEQFF. The chain is built from TRBV7-3 and TRBJ2-1, with 8 bases fitting TRBD2. CDR1 SGHTA and CDR2 FQGTGA come from the germline V gene. J was trimmed by 8 bases and V by 7 bases; bases with no gene match: 13. This CDR3 spans 15 amino acids.

The rearrangement links TRBV7-9 to TRBJ1-2; 10 bases line up with TRBD1. V shed 1 base and J 7 bases; nucleotides not matched to a gene: 3. This CDR3 is 14 amino acids long. Germline V gene lookup returns CDR1 SEHNR and CDR2 FQNEAQ (reference sequence). The CDR3 DNA reads TGTGCCAGCAGCTTAGGACAGGGGGCGGGTGGCTACACCTTC. It codes for CASSLGQGAGGYTF.